What follows are 4 T cell receptor beta chains derived from one specimen sequenced in a study of T cells in Graves' hyperthyroidism and ophthalmopathy. TCR beta CDR3 regions were amplified from RNA. The TCR CDR3 was amplified in a first-round RT-PCR using the HTBI primer set. TCRdb reprocessed the multiplex PCR reads with MiXCR, giving one entry per CDR3 protein. The data contain roughly 750,000 distinct CDR3 sequences, approximately 16% of them seen just once; the ten biggest clones take up roughly 8%. What was sequenced was blood. Source of these receptors: a young man with Graves' hyperthyroidism.

This clonotype appeared many times. The chain couples TRBV5-1 to TRBJ2-7; maybe TRBD1 (5 bases). Germline V CDR1 and CDR2: SGHRS, YFSETQ. The CDR3 is 14 amino acids. V was clipped by 2 bases and J by 4 bases, with 13 bases between them. CDR3: CASSFLTQGYEQYF. The CDR3 DNA is TGCGCCAGCAGCTTTCTCACCCAGGGATACGAGCAGTACTTC.

CDR3 nucleotides: TGTGCCAGCAGTTACTCCAGACTGGCCAGCAATCAGCCCCAGCATTTT. This encodes CASSYSRLASNQPQHF. The gene calls are TRBV6-5 and TRBJ1-5; no clear D gene. The CDR3 has 16 amino acids. The V gene lost 0 bases and the J gene lost 1 base, with 10 bases spanning the gap. CDR1 MNHEY and CDR2 SVGAGI come from the germline V gene.

The count of this clonotype is one. The J gene is TRBJ1-5, the V gene TRBV19; D remains ambiguous. This CDR3 contains 14 residues. Germline V gene sequence: CDR1 LNHDA, CDR2 SQIVND (reference sequence). Trimming shortened V by 0 bases and J by 7 bases, and 10 bases separated the two germline ends. The CDR3 protein is CASSIDIRGQPQHF. CDR3 sequence (DNA): TGTGCCAGTAGTATAGATATCCGGGGACAGCCCCAGCATTTT.

In its sample, this clonotype was seen many times. This chain links TRBV7-8 with TRBJ2-5; D not certain. Germline assignment: CDR1 SGHVS and CDR2 FQNEAQ. This CDR3 has 14 residues. V lost 5 bases, J lost 3 bases, and 13 bases lay in between. The CDR3 loop is CASSVRLLEETQYF. CDR3 sequence (DNA): TGTGCCAGCAGCGTGAGACTGTTAGAAGAGACCCAGTACTTC.